Here is one TCR beta chain with its context. The data were obtained in a study of blood T cell repertoires in COVID-19. Libraries were prepared by immunoSEQ multiplex PCR; TCRdb keeps only in-frame clonotypes and omits some of them. The profile shows 150,000 to 200,000 clones, over 85% of them singletons. The ends were cut back, 4 bases at V and 12 bases at J, with 18 bases in the middle. There are 13 residues in the CDR3. Germline CDR1 is MNHNY and CDR2 is SVGAGI (reference sequence). The chain combines TRBV6-6 with TRBJ1-2; no firm D call. Specimen: peripheral blood. The receptor was derived from a man aged 55 to 69 with active or convalescent COVID-19. The CDR3 spells CASSSGLNRVDTF. The CDR3 DNA reads as TGTGCCAGCAGTTCCGGCCTCAATCGGGTTGACACCTTC.